Sequencing of this T cell receptor (beta chain) was carried out in a study of read filtering for tumor transcriptome and immune sequencing. Study details: IR-seq gave about 3.5 to 10.27 million TCR reads per sample; RNA-seq gave roughly 80 to 1273.

Worth noting for this clonotype: Antigen: not known. This clone may be a read error of a much larger clone one base away.

The library was built from around 380 ng RNA with molecular barcoded adaptors for alpha/delta and beta/gamma chains. TCRdb ran MiXCR on the reads and lists one entry per CDR3 protein. The data show about 50,000 distinct CDR3 sequences, with 20% seen just once and about 40% held by the top ten. V dropped 4 bases and J dropped 6 bases, with 15 bases sitting between them. The CDR3 extends over 15 amino acids. Per the germline V gene, CDR1 is MGHRA and CDR2 is YSYEKL. Study-level results: RNA-seq captured clonotypes less deeply and reliably than IR-seq.

The chain joins TRBV4-1 to TRBJ2-2; possible D gene TRBD2, 6 bases. This clonotype was obtained from a donor at least 40 years old with multiple myeloma. The sample taken for sequencing was a population of CD138-negative cells sorted from bone marrow. CDR3 amino acids: CASSPGLTVAGELFF. The CDR3 nucleotides read TGCGCCAGCAGCCCCGGACTAACGGTGGCCGGGGAGCTGTTTTTT.